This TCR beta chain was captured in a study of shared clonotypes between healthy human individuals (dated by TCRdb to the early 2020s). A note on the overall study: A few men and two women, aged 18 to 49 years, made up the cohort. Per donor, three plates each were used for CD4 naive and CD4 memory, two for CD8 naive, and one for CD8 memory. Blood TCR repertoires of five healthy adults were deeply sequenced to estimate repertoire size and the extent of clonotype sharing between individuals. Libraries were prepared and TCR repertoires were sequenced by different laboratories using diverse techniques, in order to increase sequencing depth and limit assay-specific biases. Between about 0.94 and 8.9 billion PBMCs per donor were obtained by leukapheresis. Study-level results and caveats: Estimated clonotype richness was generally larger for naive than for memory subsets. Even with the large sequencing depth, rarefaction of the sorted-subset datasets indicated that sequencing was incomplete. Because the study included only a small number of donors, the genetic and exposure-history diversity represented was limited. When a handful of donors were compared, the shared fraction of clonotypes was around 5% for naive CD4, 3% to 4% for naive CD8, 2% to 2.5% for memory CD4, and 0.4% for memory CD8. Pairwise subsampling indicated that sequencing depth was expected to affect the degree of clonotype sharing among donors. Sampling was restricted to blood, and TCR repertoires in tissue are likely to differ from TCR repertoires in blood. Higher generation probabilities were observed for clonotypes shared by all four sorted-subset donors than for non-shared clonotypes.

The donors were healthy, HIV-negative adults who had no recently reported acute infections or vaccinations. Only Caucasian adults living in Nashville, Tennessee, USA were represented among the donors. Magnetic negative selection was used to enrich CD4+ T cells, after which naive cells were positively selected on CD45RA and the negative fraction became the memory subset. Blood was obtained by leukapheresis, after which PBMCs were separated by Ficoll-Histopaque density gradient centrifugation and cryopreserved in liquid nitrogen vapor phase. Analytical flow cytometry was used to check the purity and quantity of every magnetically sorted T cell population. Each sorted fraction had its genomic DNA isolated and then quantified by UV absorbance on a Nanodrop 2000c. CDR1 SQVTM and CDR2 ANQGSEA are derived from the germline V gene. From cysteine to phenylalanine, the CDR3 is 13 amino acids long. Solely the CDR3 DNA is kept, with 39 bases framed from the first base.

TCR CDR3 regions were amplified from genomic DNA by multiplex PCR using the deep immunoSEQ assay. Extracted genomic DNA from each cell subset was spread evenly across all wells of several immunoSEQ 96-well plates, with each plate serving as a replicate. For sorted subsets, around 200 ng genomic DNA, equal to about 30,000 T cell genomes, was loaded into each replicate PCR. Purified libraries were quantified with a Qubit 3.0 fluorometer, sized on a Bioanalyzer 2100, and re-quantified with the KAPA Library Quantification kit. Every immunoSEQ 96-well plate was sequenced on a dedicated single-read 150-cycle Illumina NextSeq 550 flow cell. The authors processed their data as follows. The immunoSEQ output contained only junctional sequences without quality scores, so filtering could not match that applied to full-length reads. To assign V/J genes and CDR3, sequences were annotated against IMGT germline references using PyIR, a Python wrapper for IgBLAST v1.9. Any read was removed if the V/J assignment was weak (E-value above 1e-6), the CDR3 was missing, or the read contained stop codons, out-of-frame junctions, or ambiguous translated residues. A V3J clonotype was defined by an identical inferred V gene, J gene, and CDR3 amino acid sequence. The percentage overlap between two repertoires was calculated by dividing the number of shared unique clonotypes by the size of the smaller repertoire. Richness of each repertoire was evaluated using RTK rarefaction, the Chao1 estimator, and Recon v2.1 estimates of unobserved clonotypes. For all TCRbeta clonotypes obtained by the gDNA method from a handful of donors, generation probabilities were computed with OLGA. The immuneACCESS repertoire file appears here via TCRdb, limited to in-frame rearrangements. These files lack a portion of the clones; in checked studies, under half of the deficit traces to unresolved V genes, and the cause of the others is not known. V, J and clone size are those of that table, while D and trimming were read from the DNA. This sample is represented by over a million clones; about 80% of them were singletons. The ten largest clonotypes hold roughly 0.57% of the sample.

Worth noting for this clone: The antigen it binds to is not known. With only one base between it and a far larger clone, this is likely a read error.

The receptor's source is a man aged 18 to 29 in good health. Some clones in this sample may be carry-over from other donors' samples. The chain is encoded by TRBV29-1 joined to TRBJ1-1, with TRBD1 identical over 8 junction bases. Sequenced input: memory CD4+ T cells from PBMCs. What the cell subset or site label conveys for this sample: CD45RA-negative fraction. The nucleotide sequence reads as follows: TGCAGCGCTGAAAAAGGACAGGGCACTGAAGCTTTCTTT. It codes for CSAEKGQGTEAFF. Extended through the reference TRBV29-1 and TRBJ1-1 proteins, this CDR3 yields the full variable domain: SAVISQKPSRDICQRGTSLTIQCQVDSQVTMMFWYRQQPGQSLTLIATANQGSEATYESGFVIDKFPISRPNLTFSTLTVSNMSPEDSSIYLCSAEKGQGTEAFFGQGTRLTVV.